The rows below give T cell receptor beta chains drawn from one sample of a study of a mutant IDH1 vaccine in newly diagnosed glioma. These TCRs' antigens remain unknown. TCRdb's table, derived via immunoSEQ multiplex PCR, lists solely in-frame clones and lacks some. The repertoire holds about 42,000 clones, 75% to 85% seen once, with 5.1% in the top ten. The sequencing used PBMCs, collected from a glioma patient whose treatment included an IDH1 peptide vaccine. These receptors originate from a woman aged 45-65 years with glioma. Each CDR3 is given with its conserved first and last residue. A D gene is named only where the DNA matches it firmly. Size values are once, few and many counts, or a class for expanded clones, and some rows have none.

d_call j_call clone_size v_call cdr3_nt cdr3_aa
TRBD1 TRBJ2-7 - TRBV10-3 TGTGCCATCAGTGAGGGACAGGTTCTATCCTACGAGCAGTACTTC CAISEGQVLSYEQYF
- TRBJ2-3 - TRBV7-9 TGTGCCAGCAGCTCCGTCTATCCAGATACGCAGTATTTT CASSSVYPDTQYF
- TRBJ2-2 - TRBV7-2 TGTGCCAGCAGCCCCAAGCGGGACACCGGGGAGCTGTTTTTT CASSPKRDTGELFF
- TRBJ1-1 - TRBV14 TGTGCCAGCAGCCAAGTTTCTGGGTCTGAAGCTTTCTTT CASSQVSGSEAFF
- TRBJ1-2 - TRBV4-1 TGCGCCAGCAGCCAAGTTGGACAGTACCAGGGTGGCTACACCTTC CASSQVGQYQGGYTF
- TRBJ1-5 once TRBV10-3 TGTGCCATCAGTGAATCCGGAATGATGTCTCAGCCCCAGCATTTT CAISESGMMSQPQHF
- TRBJ2-3 once TRBV2 TGTGCCACCAGGCCCAGGGCCCTCACAGATACGCAGTATTTT CATRPRALTDTQYF
- TRBJ2-5 - TRBV9 TGTGCCAGCAGCGTAGCTCCCGGGACGGAAGAGACCCAGTACTTC CASSVAPGTEETQYF
- TRBJ1-1 - TRBV19 TGTGCCAGTAGTCTGGGGGCGCGGGACACTGAAGCTTTCTTT CASSLGARDTEAFF
TRBD1 TRBJ1-2 - TRBV30 TGTGCCTGGAGTGTACCGGACAGGGGCGGGGGCTACACCTTC CAWSVPDRGGGYTF
- TRBJ1-5 - TRBV7-2 TGTGCCAGCAGCTTACAGGCCGATCAGCCCCAGCATTTT CASSLQADQPQHF
TRBD1 TRBJ1-4 - TRBV27 TGTGCCAGCAGGACAGGGGGCGCGTCTAATGAAAAACTGTTTTTT CASRTGGASNEKLFF
TRBD2 TRBJ2-1 - TRBV5-4 TGTGCCAGCAGCTTGGACGGACTAGCGGGGGGCGGAAGTGAGCAGTTCTTC CASSLDGLAGGGSEQFF
- TRBJ2-7 - TRBV9 TGTGCCAGCAGCGTAGGTGTCGTCTCCTACGAGCAGTACTTC CASSVGVVSYEQYF
- TRBJ2-2 - TRBV7-2 TGTGCCAGCAGCCCAGACACCGGGGAGCTGTTTTTT CASSPDTGELFF
- TRBJ1-5 - TRBV10-3 TGTGCCATCAGTGACCCCTCTTATAGCAATCAGCCCCAGCATTTT CAISDPSYSNQPQHF
- TRBJ2-2 - TRBV5-4 TGTGCCAGCAGCTTGGACTGGGGAACCGGGGAGCTGTTTTTT CASSLDWGTGELFF
TRBD1 TRBJ1-2 - TRBV29-1 TGCAGCGTCGATAGACAGGGAGCATATGGCTACACCTTC CSVDRQGAYGYTF
- TRBJ2-2 few TRBV10-3 TGTGCCGTAGGCCCAGCCACCGGGGAGCTGTTTTTT CAVGPATGELFF
TRBD1 TRBJ2-7 - TRBV7-8 TGTGCCAGCAGCGTCGACAGGGGAGGCCCCTACGGTGAGCAGTACTTC CASSVDRGGPYGEQYF
- TRBJ2-2 - TRBV4-1 TGCGCCAGCAGCCAAACCCTAAACACCGGGGAGCTGTTTTTT CASSQTLNTGELFF
- TRBJ1-1 - TRBV27 TGTGCCAGCAGTACAGGGACCTACACTGAAGCTTTCTTT CASSTGTYTEAFF
TRBD1 TRBJ1-2 - TRBV6-1 TGTGCCAGCAGTCATACGACAGGGGGCTCGGGCTACACCTTC CASSHTTGGSGYTF
- TRBJ1-1 few TRBV2 TGTGCCAGCAGTGCATGGGACGCTGAAGCTTTCTTT CASSAWDAEAFF
- TRBJ1-2 - TRBV6-1 TGTGCCAGCAGTGATTCTGGTATGGAGTGGTCTGGCTACACCTTC CASSDSGMEWSGYTF
- TRBJ2-2 - TRBV7-7 TGTGCTAGCAGCCAGGCTCGGTCCGGGGAGCTGTTTTTT CASSQARSGELFF
- TRBJ2-5 - TRBV9 TGTGCCAGCAGCGTAGGTTCCATTGGCCAAGAGACCCAGTACTTC CASSVGSIGQETQYF
- TRBJ1-3 few TRBV7-9 TGTGCCAGCAGCTTGGCCTCTGGAAACACCATATATTTT CASSLASGNTIYF
TRBD2 TRBJ2-2 - TRBV27 TGTGCCAGCAGTTTAAGGGCGGGGGGACCCGGGGAGCTGTTTTTT CASSLRAGGPGELFF
TRBD2 TRBJ2-3 - TRBV6-5 TGTGCCAGTGAGATAGCGGGGGGGCCGACAGATACGCAGTATTTT CASEIAGGPTDTQYF
- TRBJ1-6 - TRBV6-5 TGTGCCAGCAGTTACGAAGGCAGCTATTCACCCCTCCACTTT CASSYEGSYSPLHF
TRBD1 TRBJ1-4 - TRBV10-3 TGTGCCATCAGTGACCGGACAGGGGGTAATGAAAAACTGTTTTTT CAISDRTGGNEKLFF
- TRBJ2-2 - TRBV5-1 TGCGCCAGCAGAATCGGACAGAACCTCTGGGCCGGGGAGCTGTTTTTT CASRIGQNLWAGELFF
- TRBJ1-1 - TRBV7-2 TGTGCCAGCCGAGGACCCGGACGCTCGAACACTGAAGCTTTCTTT CASRGPGRSNTEAFF
TRBD1 TRBJ2-1 - TRBV29-1 TGCAGCGGCACGACCGGGACAGGGGGCAATGAGCAGTTCTTC CSGTTGTGGNEQFF
- TRBJ2-1 - TRBV18 TGTGCCAGCTCACTACAGGGCTACTCCTACAATGAGCAGTTCTTC CASSLQGYSYNEQFF
- TRBJ1-3 - TRBV19 TGTGCCAGTAGTACCTCTGAGGTACTCCGAAACACCATATATTTT CASSTSEVLRNTIYF
- TRBJ1-4 - TRBV9 TGTGCCAGCAGCGTAAGGCCAGCGGCAACTAATGAAAAACTGTTTTTT CASSVRPAATNEKLFF
TRBD1 TRBJ1-1 - TRBV7-2 TGTGCCAGCAGCTTAGCCGGGACAGGCTACACTGAAGCTTTCTTT CASSLAGTGYTEAFF
- TRBJ2-4 - TRBV5-5 TGTGCCAGCAGCTCTCTCCTCACCGTCGACACCAACTCTCAGTACTTC CASSSLLTVDTNSQYF
- TRBJ2-7 - TRBV27 TGTGCCAGCAGTTATGGGGGGCCCTACGAGCAGTACTTC CASSYGGPYEQYF
- TRBJ1-4 - TRBV7-2 TGTGCCAGCAGCTATTTCCCCAAGGCAACTAATGAAAAACTGTTTTTT CASSYFPKATNEKLFF
- TRBJ1-2 few TRBV19 TGTGCCAGTAGTACGACAGCTTATGGCTACACCTTC CASSTTAYGYTF
- TRBJ2-3 - TRBV10-1 TGCGCCAGCAGTGATGGTGGCGGCGTGGGGTCAGATACGCAGTATTTT CASSDGGGVGSDTQYF
TRBD1 TRBJ1-3 - TRBV6-1 TGTGCCAGCAGTACTACAGGGGCCGGGGGAAACACCATATATTTT CASSTTGAGGNTIYF
TRBD1 TRBJ1-1 few TRBV18 TGTGCCAGCTCACCTAATACAGGGGGAGAAACTGAAGCTTTCTTT CASSPNTGGETEAFF